This T cell receptor (beta chain) was profiled in a study of regulatory T cells in long-lasting Graves disease. Whole-study findings and limits: Only peripheral blood was studied, not thyroid tissue. TRBV28, TRBJ1-2 and TRBJ2-5 were favored in persistent disease.

Documented time point: persistent/refractory GD, antithyroid drugs over 5 years with positive TRAb. TCR sequences were obtained from RNA taken from PBMCs. All patients originated from an endocrinology department located in Xi'an, China. Investigators prepared the TCR beta libraries by applying iRepertoire HTBI primers and Arm-PCR of CDR3 regions. TCRdb recomputed calls from the multiplex PCR reads with MiXCR, one row per CDR3 protein. The sample consists of some 420,000 distinct CDR3 sequences, 22% of them appearing once. Notes on this clonotype: The antigen is not known.

V trimming: 7 bases; J trimming: 6 bases; junction bases outside the gene matches: 2. The CDR3 spans 11 residues. Germline CDR1 SQVTM, CDR2 ANQGSEA. The specimen comprised peripheral blood mononuclear cells (PBMCs), sampled when the disease was refractory, from a patient treated with antithyroid drugs. This receptor was taken from a female donor with Graves disease. The chain combines TRBV29-1 with TRBJ2-4, with 8 bases identical to TRBD1. The CDR3 DNA reads TGCAGCGCAGGACAGGGAAACATTCAGTACTTC. It is translated as CSAGQGNIQYF.